The rows below give T cell receptor beta chains drawn from one sample of a study of blood T cell repertoires in COVID-19. Measured with immunoSEQ multiplex PCR; TCRdb has only the in-frame clones, and not every one. The repertoire has a few hundred thousand clones, more than 75% of them found once; the top ten carry about 6.9%. Sequences were obtained from PBMCs or T cells enriched from blood (not recorded which). The receptors here all came from a woman between 50 and 59 years old who had been exposed to COVID-19. The conserved cysteine and the conserved F or W are not part of the CDR3 here.

v_call: TRBV18; cdr3_aa: ASRTGGNQPQH
v_call: TRBV27; cdr3_aa: ASSPTSGGLISDTQY
v_call: TRBV6-6; cdr3_aa: ASSSWTASYEQY
v_call: TRBV5-3; cdr3_aa: ARSLAVRSEAF
v_call: TRBV5-1; cdr3_aa: ASSLDSLSGNTIY
v_call: TRBV5-4; cdr3_aa: ASSHSGGPDTQY
v_call: TRBV12-3/TRBV12-4; cdr3_aa: ASTKNTEAF
v_call: TRBV3-1/TRBV3-2; cdr3_aa: ASSQARGTGNTIY
v_call: TRBV5-1; cdr3_aa: ASSLSDTPNTGELF
v_call: TRBV5-8; cdr3_aa: ASRGARGTEAF
v_call: TRBV2; cdr3_aa: ASSVTGYGYT
v_call: TRBV7-9; cdr3_aa: ASSQGQLGPQH
v_call: TRBV9; cdr3_aa: ASSVQGNYGYT
v_call: TRBV24-1; cdr3_aa: ATSDSDRANQPQH
v_call: TRBV7-9; cdr3_aa: ASSAQGASYEQY
v_call: TRBV24-1; cdr3_aa: ARPYQGGHGSYEQY
v_call: TRBV2; cdr3_aa: ASTILMRGGNYGYT
v_call: TRBV19; cdr3_aa: ASSSGARGYT
v_call: TRBV7-9; cdr3_aa: ASSFWTGTTEAF
v_call: TRBV6-2/TRBV6-3; cdr3_aa: ASSYYSGEGFRQPQH
v_call: TRBV11-2; cdr3_aa: ASSLNGYTEAF
v_call: TRBV7-9; cdr3_aa: ASSPGSEPQH
v_call: TRBV5-1; cdr3_aa: ASSIDRGTPYDNSPLH